These 20 T cell receptor beta chains were sequenced from one sample in a study of T cells in narcolepsy. The protocol was immunoSEQ multiplex PCR, while the TCRdb copy is restricted to in-frame clones and leaves out a portion. The profile shows fewer than 30,000 clones, around 85% of them singletons. Sequencing input: CD45RA- memory CD4+ T cells from PBMCs. These receptors came from a human donor with narcolepsy.

The V gene is TRBV30, the J gene TRBJ1-1; D unclear. Trimming left V 7 bases short and J 1 base short, with 22 bases between. The CDR3 runs 16 residues. Germline CDR1 reads GTSNPN; CDR2 reads SVGIG (reference sequence). CDR3 sequence (DNA): TGTGCCTTCTCCTCAGAAGGCGAGAGGAGGAACACTGAAGCTTTCTTT. This translates into CAFSSEGERRNTEAFF. The variable domain in full, with the rest retrieved from reference TRBV30 and TRBJ1-1, is SQTIHQWPATLVQPVGSPLSLECTVEGTSNPNLYWYRQAAGRGLQLLFYSVGIGQISSEVPQNLSASRPQDRQFILSSKKLLLSDSGFYLCAFSSEGERRNTEAFFGQGTRLTVV.

The chain combines TRBV30 with TRBJ1-5; the D gene is possibly TRBD1 (5 bases). Deletions cut 8 bases from V and 3 bases from J, with 14 bases between. Germline assignment: CDR1 GTSNPN and CDR2 SVGIG (reference sequence). The CDR3 sequence is 13 residues long. CDR3 DNA sequence: TGTGCCATACGACAGTCTTACAATCAGCCCCAGCATTTT. This translates into CAIRQSYNQPQHF.

The chain combines TRBV5-4 with TRBJ2-3; D perhaps matches TRBD1 (5 bases). In germline, CDR1 is SGHNT, CDR2 YYREEE (reference sequence). The V end was cut by 2 bases, the J end by 2 bases, with 9 bases between. This CDR3 spans 14 amino acids. The CDR3 here is CASSLDSSTDTQYF. CDR3 sequence (DNA): TGTGCCAGCAGCTTAGACAGTTCCACAGATACGCAGTATTTT.

The V call is TRBV5-4, the J call TRBJ1-2; 10 bases align to TRBD1. CDR1 is SGHNT and CDR2 is YYREEE in the germline V gene (reference sequence). Trimming took 5 bases from V and 6 from J; bases not matched to a gene: 10. This CDR3 has 15 amino acids. For the CDR3, the DNA is TGTGCCAGCAGACGGACAGGGGGGAGGTTGGATGGCTACACCTTC. Its protein product is CASRRTGGRLDGYTF.

The chain couples TRBV5-4 to TRBJ1-2, with TRBD1 matching 9 bases. Germline lookup yields CDR1 SGHNT and CDR2 YYREEE (reference sequence). This CDR3 has 16 amino acids. V lost 3 bases and J lost 2; bases outside the gene matches: 8. The CDR3 spells CASSSPGQGTNYGYTF. The CDR3 nucleotides read TGTGCCAGCAGCTCCCCCGGACAGGGGACGAACTATGGCTACACCTTC.

This sequence joins TRBV11-2 and TRBJ2-7, with 7 bases fitting TRBD1. With 0 bases clipped from V and 3 bases from J, the junction kept 5 bases outside the gene matches. This CDR3 is built from 15 residues. Germline CDR1 and CDR2: SGHAT and FQNNGV. As DNA, the CDR3 is TGTGCCAGCAGCTTAGACCGGGACAGCCTCTACGAGCAGTACTTC. Translating gives CASSLDRDSLYEQYF.

The chain joins TRBV27 to TRBJ2-1, with 9 nucleotides matching TRBD1. The CDR3 sequence is 15 residues long. Trimming removed 2 bases from V and 7 bases from J; junction bases left unmatched: 6. The germline gives CDR1 MNHEY, CDR2 SMNVEV (reference sequence). Written as DNA, the CDR3 is TGTGCCAGCAGTTTACGGGACAGGGTAGGGAATGAGCAGTTCTTC. This codes for CASSLRDRVGNEQFF.

V and J are TRBV11-2 and TRBJ2-5; the D is unclear. Near its end, the DNA agrees better with TRBJ2-7, so the J call may be wrong. CDR1 is SGHAT and CDR2 is FQNNGV in the germline V gene. The CDR3 runs to 11 residues. CDR3 loop: CASISGYEQYF. DNA of the CDR3: TGTGCCAGCATCTCAGGTTACGAGCAGTACTTC.

The chain couples TRBV18 to TRBJ1-1, with D unresolved. V was pared by 3 bases and J by 8 bases, with 7 bases between. Germline-derived CDR1 and CDR2 are KGHSH and LQKENI. The CDR3 sequence is 11 residues long. CDR3 residues: CASSPRREAFF. The CDR3 bases are TGTGCCAGCTCACCGAGGCGAGAAGCTTTCTTT. Drawing the rest from reference TRBV18 and TRBJ1-1, the complete variable domain is NAGVMQNPRHLVRRRGQEARLRCSPMKGHSHVYWYRQLPEEGLKFMVYLQKENIIDESGMPKERFSAEFPKEGPSILRIQQVVRGDSAAYFCASSPRREAFFGQGTRLTVV.

This sequence joins TRBV11-2 and TRBJ2-7; 8 nucleotides line up with TRBD2. Germline lookup yields CDR1 SGHAT and CDR2 FQNNGV. V dropped 2 bases and J dropped 3; count of bases not matched to a gene: 3. CDR3 length: 14 residues. The CDR3 loop reads CASSLISGNYEQYF. The CDR3 DNA reads as TGTGCCAGCAGCTTAATTAGCGGGAACTACGAGCAGTACTTC.

J is TRBJ2-7 and V is TRBV2; D is ambiguous. In germline, CDR1 is SNHLY, CDR2 FYNNEI. The CDR3 runs 14 residues. The germline V and J ends were trimmed by 7 bases and 2 bases, with 15 bases remaining between them. In DNA form, the CDR3 reads TGTGCCAGCACCCGTAGTGAACCCGCCTACGAGCAGTACTTC. Translated, it gives CASTRSEPAYEQYF.

The chain uses TRBV19 and TRBJ2-3; 8 positions match TRBD1. The germline V gene has CDR1 LNHDA and CDR2 SQIVND (reference sequence). The V and J ends lost 2 bases and 1 base, in that order; junction bases with no gene match: 2. The CDR3 spans 15 residues. The CDR3 DNA follows: TGTGCCAGTAGTATACAGGACAGGGGCACAGATACGCAGTATTTT. Residues: CASSIQDRGTDTQYF.

This sequence joins TRBV5-1 and TRBJ2-2, with 10 bases that match TRBD2. This CDR3 has 18 residues. In germline, CDR1 is SGHRS, CDR2 YFSETQ. The V and J ends lost 4 bases and 4 bases, in that order; junction bases with no gene match: 13. The CDR3 region is CASSPSPSGRGTTGELFF. The CDR3 DNA follows: TGCGCCAGCAGCCCTTCCCCTAGCGGGAGAGGGACCACCGGGGAGCTGTTTTTT.

The chain recombines TRBV7-9 with TRBJ1-2; unclear D gene. Trimming stripped 1 base from V and 7 bases from J, with 13 bases between. The CDR3 has 14 residues. Germline-derived CDR1 and CDR2 are SEHNR and FQNEAQ (reference sequence). This CDR3 is CASSLVGEGGGYTF. CDR3 DNA sequence: TGTGCCAGCAGCTTAGTTGGAGAGGGTGGTGGCTACACCTTC.

This clone is judged medium-sized. V usage is TRBV5-1 and J usage is TRBJ2-2; 7 bases map to TRBD1. V lost 4 bases to trimming and J lost 4 bases; unmatched junction nucleotides: 4. The CDR3 contains 14 residues. Germline CDR1 SGHRS, CDR2 YFSETQ. The CDR3: CASSPGQTTGELFF. In DNA, the CDR3 is TGCGCCAGCAGCCCGGGACAGACCACCGGGGAGCTGTTTTTT.

V is TRBV2 and J is TRBJ2-5, with D possibly being TRBD2 (6 bases). The germline gives CDR1 SNHLY, CDR2 FYNNEI. There are 12 residues in the CDR3. Deletions cut 3 bases from V and 5 bases from J, with 7 bases between. The CDR3 loop is CASSDRGETQYF. CDR3 DNA: TGTGCCAGCAGTGATCGGGGGGAGACCCAGTACTTC.

In this sample, this clone turned up a few times. The chain links TRBV5-1 to TRBJ1-4; no definite D call. This CDR3 has 10 amino acids. Deletions cut 8 bases from V and 6 bases from J, with 5 bases between. Germline loops: CDR1 SGHRS, CDR2 YFSETQ. This chain's CDR3 is CARSDEKLFF. The CDR3 nucleotides read TGCGCCAGGTCCGATGAAAAACTGTTTTTT.

This clone was seen just once. The V call is TRBV18, the J call TRBJ2-7, with a weak D call TRBD2 (6 bases). The CDR3 loop spans 18 amino acids. V was clipped by 1 base and J by 6 bases, with 25 bases between them. Germline V gene data show CDR1 as KGHSH and CDR2 as LQKENI. CDR3 residues: CASSPRSTESAGFFEQYF. The DNA for the CDR3 is TGTGCCAGCTCACCACGGAGCACCGAATCGGCGGGGTTCTTCGAGCAGTACTTC.

The CDR3 nucleotides are TGCGCCAGCAGGAAGGGACAGGGGTCGGGCGAGCAGTACTTC. It specifies CASRKGQGSGEQYF. The chain links TRBV5-1 to TRBJ2-7, with 10 bases matching TRBD1. The trim removed 5 bases at V and 6 bases at J, leaving 8 bases unmatched. Germline CDR1 reads SGHRS; CDR2 reads YFSETQ. This CDR3 is built from 14 residues.

J is TRBJ2-5 and V is TRBV7-3; no firm D call. The CDR3 has 13 amino acids. With 2 bases removed from V and 3 bases from J, the gap between germline ends came to 7 bases. Per germline, CDR1 SGHTA and CDR2 FQGTGA. The CDR3 nucleotides are TGTGCCAGCAGCTTAGTCGCGGAAGAGACCCAGTACTTC. It is translated as CASSLVAEETQYF.